The rows below give T cell receptor beta chains drawn from one sample of a study of T cells in Graves' hyperthyroidism and ophthalmopathy. One entry per CDR3 protein, called by TCRdb with MiXCR from the multiplex PCR reads. The sample carries roughly 740,000 distinct CDR3 sequences, about 17% recorded once. The sample was blood. Receptor source: a man aged 18-30 years with Graves' hyperthyroidism. Each CDR3 is given with its conserved first and last residue. A D gene is named only where the DNA matches it firmly. Some rows mark clone size as missing; the rest say once, few, many or name a class of expanded clone.

j_gene: TRBJ2-2
v_gene: TRBV9
d_gene: NA
abundance: NA
CDR3nt: TGTGCCAGCAGCGTAGCCCCGACAGGTCAGTTCGGGGAGCTGTTTTTT
CDR3aa: CASSVAPTGQFGELFF

j_gene: TRBJ2-7
v_gene: TRBV3-1
d_gene: TRBD2
abundance: NA
CDR3nt: TGTGCCAGCAGCCAAGATGGTCTAGCGGGCCCCGAGCAGTACTTC
CDR3aa: CASSQDGLAGPEQYF

j_gene: TRBJ2-1
v_gene: TRBV29-1
d_gene: TRBD2
abundance: few
CDR3nt: TGCAGCGTTGTCCTAGCGGGAACCTACAATGAGCAGTTCTTC
CDR3aa: CSVVLAGTYNEQFF

j_gene: TRBJ2-3
v_gene: TRBV7-9
d_gene: NA
abundance: many
CDR3nt: TGTGCCAGCAGCAACACAGATACGCAGTATTTT
CDR3aa: CASSNTDTQYF

j_gene: TRBJ2-7
v_gene: TRBV7-9
d_gene: NA
abundance: NA
CDR3nt: TGTGCCAGCAGCTCCCCCGGGGAGGCGTCCTACGAGCAGTACTTC
CDR3aa: CASSSPGEASYEQYF

j_gene: TRBJ2-5
v_gene: TRBV4-3
d_gene: NA
abundance: many
CDR3nt: TGCGCCAGCAGCCAAGATTGGCGGGAGACCCAGTACTTC
CDR3aa: CASSQDWRETQYF

j_gene: TRBJ1-4
v_gene: TRBV12-3/TRBV12-4
d_gene: NA
abundance: many
CDR3nt: TGTGCCAGCAGTGGAACAGGGAGGAATGAAAAACTGTTTTTT
CDR3aa: CASSGTGRNEKLFF

j_gene: TRBJ2-3
v_gene: TRBV19
d_gene: NA
abundance: NA
CDR3nt: TGTGCCAGTACTGCTCCCGCTAGCCGTCGGGGAGATACGCAGTATTTT
CDR3aa: CASTAPASRRGDTQYF

j_gene: TRBJ1-1
v_gene: TRBV7-7
d_gene: TRBD1
abundance: NA
CDR3nt: TGTGCCAGCAGCTTAAATCAGGGGGCTGAAGCTTTCTTT
CDR3aa: CASSLNQGAEAFF

j_gene: TRBJ2-6
v_gene: TRBV30
d_gene: TRBD1
abundance: NA
CDR3nt: TGTGCCTGGCGGCGGACAGGGCGGTGGTCTGGGGCCAACGTCCTGACTTTC
CDR3aa: CAWRRTGRWSGANVLTF

j_gene: TRBJ2-7
v_gene: TRBV5-4
d_gene: NA
abundance: NA
CDR3nt: TGTGCCAGCAGCTCACTGACAGTGGACGAGCAGTACTTC
CDR3aa: CASSSLTVDEQYF

j_gene: TRBJ1-1
v_gene: TRBV20-1
d_gene: NA
abundance: many
CDR3nt: TGCAGTGCTAGAGATTCTAGTCAGCTCAGGGCTGAAGCTTTCTTT
CDR3aa: CSARDSSQLRAEAFF

j_gene: TRBJ1-1
v_gene: TRBV2
d_gene: TRBD1
abundance: NA
CDR3nt: TGTGCCAGCAGGGGCGGGACAGGGACTGAAGCTTTCTTT
CDR3aa: CASRGGTGTEAFF

j_gene: TRBJ2-7
v_gene: TRBV20-1
d_gene: TRBD2
abundance: few
CDR3nt: TGCAGTGCTTGGACTAGCGGGAGGTCCTCCTACGAGCAGTACTTC
CDR3aa: CSAWTSGRSSYEQYF

j_gene: TRBJ2-1
v_gene: TRBV2
d_gene: NA
abundance: NA
CDR3nt: TGTGCCAGCAGGGTAGGTCCAAGCTCCTACAATGAGCAGTTCTTC
CDR3aa: CASRVGPSSYNEQFF

j_gene: TRBJ2-7
v_gene: TRBV6-1
d_gene: NA
abundance: NA
CDR3nt: TGTGCCAGCAGTGCGGACAGTAGATGGACCTACGAGCAGTACTTC
CDR3aa: CASSADSRWTYEQYF

j_gene: TRBJ2-7
v_gene: TRBV20-1
d_gene: TRBD1
abundance: many
CDR3nt: TGCAGTGCTAGTGGTCCGCCCGGAGGACAGGCCTACTACGAGCAGTACTTC
CDR3aa: CSASGPPGGQAYYEQYF

j_gene: TRBJ1-5
v_gene: TRBV27
d_gene: NA
abundance: once
CDR3nt: TGTGCCAGCAGTCGTCTGGGGGGAAGGAATCAGCCCCAGCATTTT
CDR3aa: CASSRLGGRNQPQHF

j_gene: TRBJ2-7
v_gene: TRBV20-1
d_gene: TRBD2
abundance: few
CDR3nt: TGCAGTGCTAGAGACACCTTAGCGGGTCACTACGAGCAGTACTTC
CDR3aa: CSARDTLAGHYEQYF

j_gene: TRBJ2-5
v_gene: TRBV6-6
d_gene: TRBD1
abundance: many
CDR3nt: TGTGCCAGCAGTTACTATGGACAGGGGGGGGAGACCCAGTACTTC
CDR3aa: CASSYYGQGGETQYF

j_gene: TRBJ2-3
v_gene: TRBV7-2
d_gene: TRBD2
abundance: many
CDR3nt: TGTGCCAGCAGCTTCGGACTAGGGGTGTGGAGCACAGATACGCAGTATTTT
CDR3aa: CASSFGLGVWSTDTQYF

j_gene: TRBJ2-7
v_gene: TRBV7-2
d_gene: NA
abundance: NA
CDR3nt: TGTGCCAGCAGCCCCGGGCCTGGTTTCTCCTACGAGCAGTACTTC
CDR3aa: CASSPGPGFSYEQYF

j_gene: TRBJ2-2
v_gene: TRBV24-1
d_gene: NA
abundance: many
CDR3nt: TGTGCCACCAGTGACTCCGGACGGATCCGGGGCACCGGGGAGCTGTTTTTT
CDR3aa: CATSDSGRIRGTGELFF

j_gene: TRBJ2-1
v_gene: TRBV19
d_gene: NA
abundance: NA
CDR3nt: TGTGCCAGTAGTAACAGAGCGGGCCAGAGTGAGCAGTTCTTC
CDR3aa: CASSNRAGQSEQFF

j_gene: TRBJ2-7
v_gene: TRBV2
d_gene: NA
abundance: NA
CDR3nt: TGTGCCAGCAGTATCTCCGGGACACCGGATGAGCAGTACTTC
CDR3aa: CASSISGTPDEQYF

j_gene: TRBJ2-7
v_gene: TRBV28
d_gene: TRBD1
abundance: many
CDR3nt: TGTGCCAGCAGTCAGAGACAGGGGGCCGTGACAACCTACGAGCAGTACTTC
CDR3aa: CASSQRQGAVTTYEQYF

j_gene: TRBJ1-2
v_gene: TRBV19
d_gene: NA
abundance: NA
CDR3nt: TGTGCCAGTAGTATAGAACTGACAGAGCCCAACTATGGCTACACCTTC
CDR3aa: CASSIELTEPNYGYTF

j_gene: TRBJ1-1
v_gene: TRBV30
d_gene: NA
abundance: few
CDR3nt: TGTGCCTGGAGGAAAGCGGACACTGAAGCTTTCTTT
CDR3aa: CAWRKADTEAFF

j_gene: TRBJ1-1
v_gene: TRBV12-3/TRBV12-4
d_gene: NA
abundance: many
CDR3nt: TGTGCCAGCAGTTGGGCGGACCGAGCCACTGAAGCTTTCTTT
CDR3aa: CASSWADRATEAFF

j_gene: TRBJ2-1
v_gene: TRBV20-1
d_gene: TRBD2
abundance: many
CDR3nt: TGCAGTGCCGCCCTAGCGGGAGGGGCTTACAATGAGCAGTTCTTC
CDR3aa: CSAALAGGAYNEQFF

j_gene: TRBJ2-2
v_gene: TRBV12-3/TRBV12-4
d_gene: NA
abundance: many
CDR3nt: TGTGCCAGCAGTTTAGGTTCCTGGGGAGGGGGCGGCACCGGGGAGCTGTTTTTT
CDR3aa: CASSLGSWGGGGTGELFF

j_gene: TRBJ2-7
v_gene: TRBV28
d_gene: TRBD1
abundance: NA
CDR3nt: TGTGCCATCGGGACAGGGGACTACGAGCAGTACTTC
CDR3aa: CAIGTGDYEQYF

j_gene: TRBJ1-5
v_gene: TRBV19
d_gene: NA
abundance: NA
CDR3nt: TGTGCCAGTAGTATAAGGATGATGGGTCAGCCCCAGCATTTT
CDR3aa: CASSIRMMGQPQHF

j_gene: TRBJ1-4
v_gene: TRBV19
d_gene: NA
abundance: few
CDR3nt: TGTGCCAGTAACAACTTTTCCGGTGAAAAACTGTTTTTT
CDR3aa: CASNNFSGEKLFF

j_gene: TRBJ2-7
v_gene: TRBV28
d_gene: NA
abundance: many
CDR3nt: TGTGCCAGCAGTTTTTTTGGGCACCTATACGAGCAGTACTTC
CDR3aa: CASSFFGHLYEQYF

j_gene: TRBJ2-7
v_gene: TRBV30
d_gene: TRBD2
abundance: many
CDR3nt: TGTGCCTGGAGTGAGTGGGAGGGCCCCTACGAGCAGTACTTC
CDR3aa: CAWSEWEGPYEQYF

j_gene: TRBJ2-3
v_gene: TRBV29-1
d_gene: NA
abundance: many
CDR3nt: TGCAGCGCCCAAGGGAGCACAGATACGCAGTATTTT
CDR3aa: CSAQGSTDTQYF

j_gene: TRBJ2-1
v_gene: TRBV7-2
d_gene: TRBD2
abundance: few
CDR3nt: TGTGCCAGCAGCTTAGGCGCCTTAGGGGCGGGAGGCAACAATGAGCAGTTCTTC
CDR3aa: CASSLGALGAGGNNEQFF

j_gene: TRBJ2-5
v_gene: TRBV7-2
d_gene: TRBD1
abundance: many
CDR3nt: TGTGCCAGCAGCTCCCGGACAGGCAAAGAGACCCAGTACTTC
CDR3aa: CASSSRTGKETQYF

j_gene: TRBJ2-2
v_gene: TRBV2
d_gene: NA
abundance: many
CDR3nt: TGTGCCAGCAGCGAATCAGGGGTTAACGGGGAGCTGTTTTTT
CDR3aa: CASSESGVNGELFF

j_gene: TRBJ2-3
v_gene: TRBV3-1
d_gene: NA
abundance: many
CDR3nt: TGTGCCAGCAGCCAATGGCTCGTCGGAGATACGCAGTATTTT
CDR3aa: CASSQWLVGDTQYF

j_gene: TRBJ2-1
v_gene: TRBV12-3/TRBV12-4
d_gene: NA
abundance: many
CDR3nt: TGTGCCAGCAGCCCCAGCCGGAGGCCCCCCTACAATGAGCAGTTCTTC
CDR3aa: CASSPSRRPPYNEQFF

j_gene: TRBJ2-2
v_gene: TRBV9
d_gene: NA
abundance: NA
CDR3nt: TGTGCCAGCAGCGTAGAAAACGGGGAGCTGTTTTTT
CDR3aa: CASSVENGELFF

j_gene: TRBJ2-3
v_gene: TRBV27
d_gene: TRBD2
abundance: many
CDR3nt: TGTGCCAGCACCTCTTTTAAGCGGGAGAGCACAGATACGCAGTATTTT
CDR3aa: CASTSFKRESTDTQYF

j_gene: TRBJ1-4
v_gene: TRBV10-3
d_gene: NA
abundance: few
CDR3nt: TGTGCCATCAGTGAGACTTGGGGGAATGAAAAACTGTTTTTT
CDR3aa: CAISETWGNEKLFF

j_gene: TRBJ2-3
v_gene: TRBV5-6
d_gene: NA
abundance: NA
CDR3nt: TGTGCCAGCAGCTCGCTGAACCTTTACGGTACAGATACGCAGTATTTT
CDR3aa: CASSSLNLYGTDTQYF

j_gene: TRBJ2-1
v_gene: TRBV12-5
d_gene: NA
abundance: few
CDR3nt: TGTGCTAGTGGTTTAGATGGTGCTGAGCAGTTCTTC
CDR3aa: CASGLDGAEQFF

j_gene: TRBJ2-7
v_gene: TRBV20-1
d_gene: NA
abundance: many
CDR3nt: TGCAGTGCTCCCGGGGCGGGGTTCCAGTTTTTCTACGAGCAGTACTTC
CDR3aa: CSAPGAGFQFFYEQYF

j_gene: TRBJ1-2
v_gene: TRBV28
d_gene: TRBD1
abundance: NA
CDR3nt: TGTGCCAGCCGTACGGGACAGCACTATGGCTACACCTTC
CDR3aa: CASRTGQHYGYTF

j_gene: TRBJ1-2
v_gene: TRBV2
d_gene: NA
abundance: many
CDR3nt: TGTGCCAGCAGCCAGGATAACTATGGCTACACCTTC
CDR3aa: CASSQDNYGYTF

j_gene: TRBJ2-3
v_gene: TRBV20-1
d_gene: TRBD2
abundance: many
CDR3nt: TGCAGTGCTAAAGTAGCGGGAGCAGATACGCAGTATTTT
CDR3aa: CSAKVAGADTQYF

j_gene: TRBJ2-3
v_gene: TRBV20-1
d_gene: TRBD1
abundance: many
CDR3nt: TGCAGTGCTAGGCCCGGGACAGGGATCGCAGATACGCAGTATTTT
CDR3aa: CSARPGTGIADTQYF

j_gene: TRBJ1-3
v_gene: TRBV7-9
d_gene: NA
abundance: few
CDR3nt: TGTGCCAGCAGCTTTTCGAACACCATATATTTT
CDR3aa: CASSFSNTIYF

j_gene: TRBJ2-6
v_gene: TRBV27
d_gene: NA
abundance: NA
CDR3nt: TGTGCCAGCAGTTTGTACTCTGGGGCCAACGTCCTGACTTTC
CDR3aa: CASSLYSGANVLTF

j_gene: TRBJ1-5
v_gene: TRBV2
d_gene: NA
abundance: many
CDR3nt: TGTGCCACAAACCCTTTAACGGGACTCTTCAATCAGCCCCAGCATTTT
CDR3aa: CATNPLTGLFNQPQHF

j_gene: TRBJ1-1
v_gene: TRBV28
d_gene: NA
abundance: many
CDR3nt: TGTGCCAGCAGTGGACTCAGGGTTATGAACACTGAAGCTTTCTTT
CDR3aa: CASSGLRVMNTEAFF